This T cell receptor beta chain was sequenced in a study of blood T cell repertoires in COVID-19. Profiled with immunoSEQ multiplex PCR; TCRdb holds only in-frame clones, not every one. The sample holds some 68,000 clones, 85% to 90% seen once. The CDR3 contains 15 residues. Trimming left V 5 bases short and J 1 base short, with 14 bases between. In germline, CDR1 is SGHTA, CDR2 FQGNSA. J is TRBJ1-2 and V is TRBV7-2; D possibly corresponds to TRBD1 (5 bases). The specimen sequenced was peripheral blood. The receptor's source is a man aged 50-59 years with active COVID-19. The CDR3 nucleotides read TGTGCCAGCAGCCAGATTGACAGAATTAACTATGGCTACACCTTC. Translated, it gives CASSQIDRINYGYTF.